The following is a T cell receptor (beta chain) sequence with its context. Its antigen remains undetermined. Per-base quality was not reported, and no clone a single base away is much larger than it. This sample was included in a study of cytomegalovirus exposure and HLA in healthy donors (dated by TCRdb to 2016 to 2017). About the full investigation: According to an earlier analysis of a few hundred of the donors, about 170 million T cells yielded roughly 110 million unique TCR beta sequences and about 300 Gb of sequence data. Roughly 5 DR-DQ haplotypes were handled as single units for association and clustering, since linkage in the cohort was strong. HLA typing covered class I and class II loci at four-digit resolution. All discovery cohort repertoires had been generated on a single sequencing platform. The genetic ancestry cluster associated with self-reported Caucasian donors included around four fifths of the roughly 400 genotyped donors. In addition to the first cohort of 666 subjects, a separate validation cohort of some 120 different subjects was used. A later analysis re-analyzed previously published TCR beta repertoires from approximately 700 donors and added high-resolution HLA genotyping to study TCR occurrence patterns. An earlier analysis of around 640 of the donors used high-throughput TCR beta sequencing to judge whether each TCR beta V gene segment behaved as functional or pseudogenic. Using immunosequencing, the study profiled T cell repertoires from some 670 subjects and related those repertoires to cytomegalovirus serostatus. Across approximately 420 genotyped donors of the cohort, an average of roughly 250,000 unique TCR beta nucleotide sequences per donor were sequenced, and 15% to 20% of those sequences were non-productive. An early release that covered fewer than 750 HLA-typed donors contained about 300 gigabases of sequencing data and tens of millions of unique TCR sequences. The study combined high-throughput TCR immunosequencing, statistical association of individual TCRs with disease status, and machine learning to predict cytomegalovirus infection status. Donor age, sex, ethnicity and CMV serostatus were compiled alongside the repertoire data. Rather than using new phenotypic data, the later analysis identified candidate immune exposures from TCR beta sequences and from how often those sequences occurred across donors. A later genetic analysis took genome-wide SNP genotypes for 398 of the 666 donors and used that subset as a discovery cohort. The study was designed to test whether signatures of past pathogen exposure could be identified by cataloging public T cell receptors. The number of typed donors differed by locus: roughly 629-640 for A, B, C, DRB1 and DQB1; approximately 520 for DQA1; approximately 600 for DPA1; and roughly 450 for DPB1. Broader findings and caveats from the paper: Broadly in line with IMGT annotations, most TCR beta V segments showed up in productive rearrangements about 90% or about 30% of the time in an earlier analysis of under 700 of the donors. At a false discovery rate of 0.05, a later analysis linked some 18,000 TCR beta sequences to specific HLA alleles. According to a later analysis, most CMV-associated TCR beta chains appeared to be HLA-restricted, and the HLA associations seemed to be driven largely by CMV exposure. A later analysis reported that several top co-occurrence clusters appeared linked to parvovirus B19, influenza, CMV and Epstein-Barr virus. In a later genetic analysis, a missense DCLRE1C variant was associated with V-gene and J-gene trimming of TCR beta chains, and the association was replicated in an independent cohort. In a later analysis, TCR association rates were found to vary across HLA loci, with the most associated TCRs seen for DRB1 alleles and the fewest for HLA-C alleles. In vitro tests confirmed that a few of the cytomegalovirus-associated TCR beta chains recognize cytomegalovirus antigens. The only immune exposure information available for the cohort was CMV serostatus. About 17 rarely observed V segments, including chromosome 9 orphons, were excluded from the earlier analysis of some 590 of the donors because counts were too low. Compared with the roughly 720-donor mean, donors in an Asian-associated ancestry cluster had fewer N-insertions in productive TCRs, according to a later genetic analysis. A later analysis found that HLA-associated TCR beta chains were more clonally expanded and had lower generation probabilities than equally common non-associated chains. A cluster of highly shared sequence variants was judged likely to be a technical artifact of the sequencing pipeline. When HLA alleles, especially DR and DQ, strongly co-occurred, TCR associations were difficult to assign to individual alleles. Because HLA typing was missing for some donors at each locus, association tests included only the typed subset. A total of 150 to 200 TCR beta chains were listed by the study as associated with cytomegalovirus. This cohort had only TCR beta chains sequenced, and the lack of alpha or paired-chain data limited which features could be detected. Linkage disequilibrium might explain the correlated functional status among segregating V segments, but an unknown experimental factor could not be excluded. According to the authors, the approach could potentially be generalized to other disease states and immunological phenotypes. A further reported finding was that TCR beta sequences accurately predicted the HLA-A and HLA-B alleles for most subjects in the first cohort. Roughly uniform sequencing depth across donors was assumed in presence/absence analyses, although this assumption may not hold. While some public TCRs were present in many individuals, most TCR sequences turned up only very rarely across donors. Cytomegalovirus status was reported to be diagnosed by the classifier with high specificity and sensitivity in both the original and validation cohorts.

Library method: the immunoSEQ multiplex PCR assay. For the multiplex PCR, a mixture combining 60 forward primers for TCR Vbeta segments and 13 reverse primers for TCR Jbeta segments was used. The CDR3 region of rearranged TCR beta genes was amplified from genomic DNA by a multiplex PCR assay. On the Illumina HiSeq System, the amplified TCR beta libraries were sequenced as 87-base-pair reads. The authors processed their data as follows. A later analysis tallied tens of millions of unique TCR beta chains across the 600 to 700 repertoires, and approximately 9.9 million of those chains were shared by two or more donors. Raw reads were error-corrected and collapsed into unique sequences with a nearest-neighbor algorithm that merged closely related sequences to remove PCR and sequencing errors. To assign V, D and J gene segments, CDR3 sequences were aligned to IMGT reference sequences. For a sequence to be retained, at least a six-nucleotide match to both a V gene segment and a J gene segment was required. A rearrangement was called productive if the CDR3 had no stop codons and remained in frame with V and J, and every other rearrangement was called non-productive. CDR3 was defined according to IMGT convention as the region running from the second conserved V-encoded cysteine to the conserved J-encoded phenylalanine. The earlier analysis of around 640 of the donors excluded sequences that lacked an unambiguous match to a single V gene segment. In an earlier analysis of a few hundred of the donors, a V segment was called functional when productive rearrangements were above 56.7%, and segregating when the standard deviation between donors exceeded 5%. A statistical classification framework was built for diagnosing cytomegalovirus status from the catalog of TCR beta chain sequences. A later analysis assigned V and J genes by comparing TCR nucleotide sequences with IMGT/GENE-DB human TR gene sequences. Using the TCRdist pipeline, a later analysis assigned CDR3 sequences along with most-parsimonious VDJ recombination scenarios. In a later analysis, each TCR beta chain was defined by its CDR3 amino acid sequence together with its V-gene family, and reads without a unique V-gene family were excluded. As a way to deal with suspected cross-contamination and a sequencing artifact, a later analysis dropped nearly 600 nucleotide sequences that were highly shared and had low generation probability. In a later analysis, a clonal expansion index was calculated for each public chain from normalized within-repertoire ranks of inferred template counts. Generation probabilities in a later analysis came from a VDJ recombination model fitted to out-of-frame rearrangements, and those results were checked against IGoR. Hypergeometric tests were used in a later analysis to score TCR-TCR, TCR-HLA and TCR-CMV co-occurrence, with a repertoire-size bias correction applied to the TCR pairs. False discovery rates were estimated in a later analysis by permuting HLA or CMV assignments 20 times. In a later analysis, co-occurring TCRs were grouped using DBSCAN, with TCRdist sequence similarity added in when clustering inside HLA-allele-positive subsets. For co-occurrence clustering, repertoires with fewer than 30,000 or more than 120,000 public chains were excluded, along with four or five repertoires with anomalous nucleotide sharing. TCRdb limited this immuneACCESS table to in-frame rearrangements with V and J called. A share of clones is missing; checked studies link under half to unresolved V genes, and the rest is unexplained. The V and J calls and clone size were taken over from that table, and D and trimming were inferred from the DNA. This sample has 100,000 or so clones in its table, and about 80% of those were observed once. The ten largest clones add up to 2% to 2.5% of the sample.

The cohort was made up of around 720 healthy bone marrow donors. At the time of sampling, all cohort members were nominally healthy, though unrecorded immune exposures were likely present. The donor was CMV seronegative and belonged to the group of 350 to 400 seronegative cohort members. Every donor gave a peripheral blood sample, and the peripheral blood mononuclear cells from that sample were used for TCR beta sequencing. The Qiagen DNeasy Blood Extraction Kit was used to extract genomic DNA from the blood cell samples. This TCR derives from a man aged 25-40 years in good health and CMV-seronegative. Sequencing was performed on PBMCs.

The base sequence is TGTGCCAGCTCACCAATAGCGAACACTGAAGCTTTCTTT. It translates as CASSPIANTEAFF. The chain couples TRBV18 to TRBJ1-1; no D gene call is confident. The CDR3 contains 13 residues, cysteine and phenylalanine counted. The DNA shown is the 39-base CDR3, in frame from base 1. The germline V gene encodes CDR1 KGHSH and CDR2 LQKENI. V is shortened by 2 bases, J by 1 base, and the region joining them spans 5 bases.